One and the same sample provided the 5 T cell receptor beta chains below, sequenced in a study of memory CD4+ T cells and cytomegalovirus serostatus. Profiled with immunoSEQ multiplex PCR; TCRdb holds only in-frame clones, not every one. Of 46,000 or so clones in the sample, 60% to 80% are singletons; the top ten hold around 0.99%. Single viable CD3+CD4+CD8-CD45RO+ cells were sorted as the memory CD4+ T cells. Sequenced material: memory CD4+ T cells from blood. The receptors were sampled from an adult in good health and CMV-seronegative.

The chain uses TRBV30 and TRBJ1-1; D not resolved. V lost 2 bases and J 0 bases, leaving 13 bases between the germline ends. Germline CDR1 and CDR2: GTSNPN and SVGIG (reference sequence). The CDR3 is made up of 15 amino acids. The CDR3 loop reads CAWSNPKSMNTEAFF. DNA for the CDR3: TGTGCCTGGAGTAATCCTAAAAGCATGAACACTGAAGCTTTCTTT.

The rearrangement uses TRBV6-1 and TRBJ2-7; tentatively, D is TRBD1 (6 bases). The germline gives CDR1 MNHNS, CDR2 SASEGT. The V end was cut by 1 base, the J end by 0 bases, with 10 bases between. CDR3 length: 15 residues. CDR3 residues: CASSEGWGHSYEQYF. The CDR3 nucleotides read TGTGCCAGCAGTGAAGGATGGGGACACTCCTACGAGCAGTACTTC.

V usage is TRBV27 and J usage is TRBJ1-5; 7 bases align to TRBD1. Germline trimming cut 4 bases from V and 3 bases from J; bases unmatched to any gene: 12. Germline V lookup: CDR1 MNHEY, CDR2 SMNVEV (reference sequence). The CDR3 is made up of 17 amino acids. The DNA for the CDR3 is TGTGCCAGCAGTTCCCGGCAAGACAGGGTCTCCAATCAGCCCCAGCATTTT. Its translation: CASSSRQDRVSNQPQHF.

The CDR3 sequence is CASSLFRGPGGYGYTF. The CDR3 DNA reads as TGTGCCAGCAGCTTATTCCGTGGCCCTGGTGGCTATGGCTACACCTTC. The chain links TRBV7-9 to TRBJ1-2, with D unresolved. CDR1 is SEHNR and CDR2 is FQNEAQ in the germline V gene (reference sequence). Trimming stripped 2 bases from V and 4 bases from J, with 17 bases between. This CDR3 has 16 amino acids. The full variable domain, completed using reference TRBV7-9 and TRBJ1-2, is DTGVSQNPRHKITKRGQNVTFRCDPISEHNRLYWYRQTLGQGPEFLTYFQNEAQLEKSRLLSDRFSAERPKGSFSTLEIQRTEQGDSAMYLCASSLFRGPGGYGYTFGSGTRLTVV.

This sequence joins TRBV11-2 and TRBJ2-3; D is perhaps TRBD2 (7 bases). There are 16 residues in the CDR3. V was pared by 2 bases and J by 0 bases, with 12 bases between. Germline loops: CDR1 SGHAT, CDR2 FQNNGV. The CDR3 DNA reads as TGTGCCAGCAGCTTATTAGGGGGGGTTAGCACAGATACGCAGTATTTT. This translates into CASSLLGGVSTDTQYF. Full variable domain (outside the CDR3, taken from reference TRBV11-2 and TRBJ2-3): EAGVAQSPRYKIIEKRQSVAFWCNPISGHATLYWYQQILGQGPKLLIQFQNNGVVDDSQLPKDRFSAERLKGVDSTLKIQPAKLEDSAVYLCASSLLGGVSTDTQYFGPGTRLTVL.